Presented here are 15 T cell receptor beta chains from one specimen sequenced in a study of T cell responses to AZD1222 COVID-19 vaccine. Data came from immunoSEQ multiplex PCR; TCRdb stores just in-frame clones and leaves some out. This sample yields about 77,000 clones, of which approximately 92% are seen a single time; roughly 4.7% belongs to the top ten. The sequencing used peripheral blood, collected 28 days after the second AZD1222 dose. The receptors originated from an adult who received the AZD1222 COVID-19 vaccine.

V and J are TRBV4-1 and TRBJ2-2; D not certain. Germline lookup yields CDR1 MGHRA and CDR2 YSYEKL. There are 13 residues in the CDR3. With 1 base removed from V and 5 bases from J, the gap between germline ends came to 5 bases. The DNA of the CDR3 is TGCGCCAGCAGCCAAGGGCTGACCGGGGAGCTGTTTTTT. Translated, it gives CASSQGLTGELFF.

A few counts support this clone. This rearrangement joins TRBV23-1 to TRBJ2-3; a possible D gene is TRBD1 (6 bases). TRBV23-1 is recorded as an ORF, its role being uncertain. This CDR3 has 15 residues. With 2 bases removed from V and 0 bases from J, the gap between germline ends came to 9 bases. In DNA form, the CDR3 reads TGCGCCAGCAGTCAAGGGACATTTAGCACAGATACGCAGTATTTT. Translated: CASSQGTFSTDTQYF.

This chain uses TRBV7-9 with TRBJ1-4, with 9 bases matching TRBD1. Germline CDR1 and CDR2: SEHNR and FQNEAQ (reference sequence). J gave up 6 bases and V 1 base, and 6 bases lay outside the gene matches. CDR3 length equals 16 residues. CDR3 protein: CASSLGGQGIYEKLFF. The CDR3 region has the DNA TGTGCCAGCAGCTTAGGGGGACAGGGTATTTATGAAAAACTGTTTTTT.

The rearrangement uses TRBV7-2 and TRBJ2-1; 7 bases agree with TRBD1. CDR3 length: 14 amino acids. Per germline, CDR1 SGHTA and CDR2 FQGNSA. V was pared by 5 bases and J by 5 bases, with 6 bases of the junction left unmatched. CDR3 DNA sequence: TGTGCCAGCAGCGTAAGACAGGGAGACAATGAGCAGTTCTTC. Its protein product is CASSVRQGDNEQFF.

The chain links TRBV5-1 to TRBJ1-5; D is undetermined. V was cut by 0 bases and J by 4 bases, with 11 bases left in between. The CDR3 runs to 15 residues. Germline loops: CDR1 SGHRS, CDR2 YFSETQ. The CDR3 sequence: CASSLGPPGNQPQHF. The CDR3 DNA follows: TGCGCCAGCAGCTTGGGACCCCCCGGGAATCAGCCCCAGCATTTT.

The chain employs TRBV7-6 and TRBJ2-3, with D unclear. The CDR3 extends over 15 amino acids. Germline loops: CDR1 SGHVS, CDR2 FNYEAQ. The V end lost 1 base, the J end lost 4 bases, and 12 bases lay between the germline ends. The CDR3 reads CASSLVGLSADTQYF. CDR3 coding DNA: TGTGCCAGCAGCTTAGTCGGTCTATCCGCAGATACGCAGTATTTT.

CDR3 nucleotides: TGTGCCAGCAGGCGGGGGACAGTACATTTCACTGAAGCTTTCTTT. Protein product: CASRRGTVHFTEAFF. The chain carries TRBV3-1 (or the pseudogene TRBV3-2) and TRBJ1-1; 7 bases align to TRBD1. The CDR3 sequence is 15 residues long. CDR1 is LGHDT, CDR2 YNNKEL, per germline (reference sequence). V was clipped by 6 bases and J by 4 bases; unmatched bases: 11.

The chain couples TRBV9 to TRBJ2-7, with unresolved D. Trimming took off 4 bases at V and 7 bases at J, with 15 bases between the two ends. Germline CDR1 reads SGDLS; CDR2 reads YYNGEE. This CDR3 is 13 amino acids long. CDR3 in DNA: TGTGCCAGCAGCCCCCTTTCGGGTGAGGAGCAGTACTTC. This codes for CASSPLSGEEQYF.

The rearrangement uses TRBV28 and TRBJ1-3; TRBD1 aligns across 12 bases. The J segment lost 2 bases and the V segment lost 6 bases, leaving 5 bases of the junction unmatched. Germline V gene lookup returns CDR1 MDHEN and CDR2 SYDVKM. The CDR3 contains 16 residues. CDR3 protein: CASRWDRGRAGNTIYF. Here the CDR3 DNA reads TGTGCCAGCAGGTGGGACAGGGGGCGCGCTGGAAACACCATATATTTT.

V usage is TRBV30 and J usage is TRBJ1-5; D uncertain. Trimming took 1 base from V and 5 from J, leaving 9 bases between them. The CDR3 is made up of 13 amino acids. CDR1 is GTSNPN, CDR2 SVGIG, per germline (reference sequence). CDR3 sequence: CAWSARSDQPQHF. The CDR3 coding sequence is TGTGCCTGGAGTGCACGGTCAGATCAGCCCCAGCATTTT. The complete variable domain, with remaining parts taken from reference TRBV30 and TRBJ1-5, reads SQTIHQWPATLVQPVGSPLSLECTVEGTSNPNLYWYRQAAGRGLQLLFYSVGIGQISSEVPQNLSASRPQDRQFILSSKKLLLSDSGFYLCAWSARSDQPQHFGDGTRLSIL.

This clone was seen once. The chain recombines TRBV25-1 with TRBJ2-2; TRBD1 aligns across 9 bases. This CDR3 is 15 amino acids long. The J segment lost 5 bases and the V segment lost 5 bases, leaving 6 bases of the junction unmatched. Germline values: CDR1 MGHDK, CDR2 SYGVNS. The CDR3 bases are TGTGCCAGCAGTCCGTGGACAGGGGATACCGGGGAGCTGTTTTTT. It is translated as CASSPWTGDTGELFF.

The CDR3 reads CASSPPLSVGSYNEQFF. The CDR3 nucleotides are TGTGCCAGCAGCCCACCCCTTAGTGTGGGGTCCTACAATGAGCAGTTCTTC. The rearrangement joins TRBV3-1 (or the pseudogene TRBV3-2) to TRBJ2-1; D is uncertain. V lost 4 bases to trimming and J lost 1 base, with 17 bases between them. This CDR3 is built from 17 residues. Germline assignment: CDR1 LGHDT and CDR2 YNNKEL (reference sequence).

The J gene is TRBJ1-6, the V gene TRBV5-6; TRBD1 matches at 8 bases. Trimming removed 2 bases from V and 7 bases from J; junction bases left unmatched: 5. The CDR3 sequence is 15 residues long. CDR1 is SGHDT, CDR2 YYEEEE, per germline. The CDR3 loop is CASSFGTGRNSPLHF. The CDR3 DNA reads as TGTGCCAGCAGCTTTGGGACAGGCAGAAATTCACCCCTCCACTTT.

This clone occurred once. The chain recombines TRBV2 with TRBJ1-3; 8 bases line up with TRBD1. Germline V lookup: CDR1 SNHLY, CDR2 FYNNEI. J was trimmed by 0 bases and V by 6 bases; bases with no gene match: 7. The CDR3 length is 16 residues. CDR3 protein: CASRQGARSSGNTIYF. DNA of the CDR3: TGTGCCAGCAGGCAGGGGGCCCGAAGCTCTGGAAACACCATATATTTT.

The chain employs TRBV28 and TRBJ1-2, with 10 bases that match TRBD1. The ends lost 8 bases at V and 6 bases at J; junction bases unmatched: 18. Germline V lookup: CDR1 MDHEN, CDR2 SYDVKM. The CDR3 extends over 17 amino acids. In nucleotides, the CDR3 is TGTGCCAGCCAGTCAGTGACAGGGGGCGCGGGGGGGCATGGCTACACCTTC. Encoded protein: CASQSVTGGAGGHGYTF.